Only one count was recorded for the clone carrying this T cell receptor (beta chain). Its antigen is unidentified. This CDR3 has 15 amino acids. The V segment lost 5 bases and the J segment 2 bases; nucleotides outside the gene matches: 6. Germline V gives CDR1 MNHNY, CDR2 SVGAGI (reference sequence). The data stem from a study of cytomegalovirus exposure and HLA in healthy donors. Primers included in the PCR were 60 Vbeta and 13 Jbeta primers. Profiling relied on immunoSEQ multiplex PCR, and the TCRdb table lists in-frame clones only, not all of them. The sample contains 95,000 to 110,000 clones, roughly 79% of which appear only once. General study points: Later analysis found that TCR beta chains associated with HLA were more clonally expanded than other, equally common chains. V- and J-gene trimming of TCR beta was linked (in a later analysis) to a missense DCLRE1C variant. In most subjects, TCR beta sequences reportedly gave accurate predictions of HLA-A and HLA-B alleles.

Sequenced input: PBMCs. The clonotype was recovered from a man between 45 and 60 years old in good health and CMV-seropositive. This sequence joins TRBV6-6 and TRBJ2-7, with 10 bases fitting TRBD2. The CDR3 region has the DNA TGTGCCAGCAGTCAAACCACTAGCGGGACCTACGAGCAGTACTTC. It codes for CASSQTTSGTYEQYF.